Below are 29 T cell receptor beta chains sequenced from a single sample in a study of T cells after yellow fever vaccination. TCRdb analysed the 5' RACE reads with MiXCR anew, one entry per CDR3 protein. The sample consists of 160,000 or so distinct CDR3 sequences, almost 7% of them appearing once. The specimen was CD4+ T cells sorted from PBMCs, collected 5 days after the first yellow fever vaccination. The receptors were sampled from a man younger than 30 who received the YFV17D yellow fever vaccine.

This clonotype showed up many times. The chain has TRBV12-3 or TRBV12-4 and TRBJ1-5; a weak D match, TRBD1 (5 bases). CDR3 length: 14 residues. V lost 3 bases and J lost 2, with 8 bases in between. The CDR3: CASSFRGGNQPQHF. CDR3 bases: TGTGCCAGCAGTTTTCGGGGGGGCAATCAGCCCCAGCATTTT.

This clonotype was observed at least ten times. This CDR3 reads CASSELTGFGDEKLFF. The CDR3 DNA sequence: TGTGCCAGCAGTGAATTAACAGGGTTCGGGGATGAAAAACTGTTTTTT. This chain links TRBV6-1 with TRBJ1-4; tentatively, D is TRBD1 (6 bases). Per the germline V gene, CDR1 is MNHNS and CDR2 is SASEGT. Trimming left V 2 bases short and J 6 bases short, with 16 bases between. This CDR3 comprises 16 residues.

Many counts were recorded for this clonotype. The V gene is TRBV3-1, the J gene TRBJ2-2, with 9 bases fitting TRBD2. The length of the CDR3 is 14 residues. J gave up 5 bases and V 4 bases, and 2 bases lay outside the gene matches. Germline values: CDR1 LGHDT, CDR2 YNNKEL (reference sequence). CDR3 nucleotides: TGTGCCAGCAGCCTGGGACTAGCTACCGGGGAGCTGTTTTTT. This translates into CASSLGLATGELFF.

This clonotype was picked up many times. J is TRBJ1-1 and V is TRBV7-6; 11 bases map to TRBD1. In germline, CDR1 is SGHVS, CDR2 FNYEAQ. V gave up 5 bases and J gave up 5 bases; unmatched junction bases: 7. The CDR3 runs to 15 residues. CDR3 sequence (DNA): TGTGCCAGCAGCGCGATCCGGGACAGGGGGACTGAAGCTTTCTTT. It translates to CASSAIRDRGTEAFF.

The chain carries TRBV6-5 and TRBJ1-3, with unresolved D. CDR3 length: 12 residues. Germline lookup yields CDR1 MNHEY and CDR2 SVGAGI. V was cut by 8 bases and J by 1 base, with 6 bases left in between. The CDR3 reads CASGGSGNTIYF. The CDR3 coding sequence is TGTGCCAGCGGCGGGTCTGGAAACACCATATATTTT.

The sample holds many counts of this clonotype. The V call is TRBV5-1, the J call TRBJ2-3, with D possibly being TRBD1 (6 bases). Germline V CDR1 and CDR2: SGHRS, YFSETQ. V lost 4 bases and J lost 6, with 18 bases in between. This CDR3 is built from 15 residues. CDR3 sequence reads: CASSVLSGADDTQYF. The CDR3 nucleotides are TGCGCCAGCAGCGTCTTGTCAGGGGCCGACGATACGCAGTATTTT.

This clonotype was counted many times. The chain employs TRBV4-3 and TRBJ2-3, with D perhaps assigned TRBD1 or TRBD2 (6 bases each). Between the trimmed V and J ends, which lost 0 bases and 0 bases, there was a span of 16 bases. This CDR3 is 18 amino acids long. CDR1 LGHNA and CDR2 YSLEER come from the germline V gene. CDR3 DNA: TGCGCCAGCAGCCAAGATCTGCTTACGGGGGCTAGCACAGATACGCAGTATTTT. This translates into CASSQDLLTGASTDTQYF.

As for this clonotype: Possible read error: a much larger clone is one base away. The J gene is TRBJ2-1, the V gene TRBV7-8; maybe TRBD2 (6 bases). In germline, CDR1 is SGHVS, CDR2 FQNEAQ. The CDR3 contains 16 residues. The CDR3 sequence is CVSSLYRWGEADEQFF. In DNA form, the CDR3 reads TGTGTCAGCAGCCTCTACCGGTGGGGGGAAGCGGATGAGCAGTTCTTC.

This clonotype was seen only a few times. V is TRBV5-1 and J is TRBJ2-5; D is unresolved. V gave up 7 bases and J gave up 0 bases, with 16 bases separating them. The CDR3 runs to 15 residues. Germline CDR1 reads SGHRS; CDR2 reads YFSETQ. CDR3: CASPPRPRNQETQYF. The CDR3, as DNA: TGCGCCAGCCCCCCCCGCCCGCGGAACCAAGAGACCCAGTACTTC.

The sample holds a few counts of this clonotype. The chain uses TRBV5-1 and TRBJ1-1; TRBD1 might be the D (5 bases). V lost 2 bases and J lost 6, with 17 bases in between. Germline CDR1 reads SGHRS; CDR2 reads YFSETQ. The CDR3 length is 15 residues. The CDR3 sequence: CASSFDGREGSEAFF. CDR3 DNA sequence: TGCGCCAGCAGCTTCGACGGCAGGGAAGGGTCTGAAGCTTTCTTT. Supplemented by reference TRBV5-1 and TRBJ1-1, the full variable domain reads KAGVTQTPRYLIKTRGQQVTLSCSPISGHRSVSWYQQTPGQGLQFLFEYFSETQRNKGNFPGRFSGRQFSNSRSEMNVSTLELGDSALYLCASSFDGREGSEAFFGQGTRLTVV.

This clonotype was recorded at least ten times. J is TRBJ1-3 and V is TRBV4-1, with D possibly being TRBD1 (6 bases). The V end lost 4 bases, the J end lost 4 bases, and 23 bases lay between the germline ends. CDR1 and CDR2 (germline): MGHRA, YSYEKL. This CDR3 contains 18 residues. As DNA, the CDR3 is TGCGCCAGCAGCCCAGCTTCTCCAGGGGTTCTCGCGGGAAACACCATATATTTT. Its translation: CASSPASPGVLAGNTIYF.

The sample holds many counts of this clonotype. The rearrangement uses TRBV5-1 and TRBJ2-2; D may be TRBD1 (6 bases). V lost 4 bases, J lost 6 bases, and 16 bases lay in between. The CDR3 runs 15 residues. The V gene's germline CDR1 is SGHRS and CDR2 YFSETQ. The CDR3 reads CASSLTQGASGELFF. In nucleotides, the CDR3 is TGCGCCAGCAGCCTGACACAGGGCGCGTCCGGGGAGCTGTTTTTT.

Many counts were recorded for this clonotype. The V and J genes are TRBV10-3 and TRBJ1-5; perhaps TRBD1 as D (6 bases). The CDR3 is 15 residues long. Deletions cut 3 bases from V and 6 bases from J, with 15 bases between. CDR1 and CDR2 from the germline V gene are ENHRY and SYGVKD. CDR3: CAISEYTGNGQPQHF. Written as DNA, the CDR3 is TGTGCCATCAGTGAATACACAGGGAACGGTCAGCCCCAGCATTTT.

The chain combines TRBV27 with TRBJ2-5; 8 bases are shared with TRBD2. Germline V gene lookup returns CDR1 MNHEY and CDR2 SMNVEV (reference sequence). This CDR3 is 15 amino acids long. The J segment lost 1 base and the V segment lost 4 bases, leaving 5 bases of the junction unmatched. The CDR3 sequence is CASSSYGGGQETQYF. CDR3 DNA: TGTGCCAGCAGTTCTTACGGGGGGGGCCAAGAGACCCAGTACTTC.

This clonotype was seen repeatedly, ten times or more. The chain employs TRBV27 and TRBJ2-1; TRBD1 might be the D (6 bases). Trimming removed 5 bases from V and 11 bases from J, with 16 bases in between. Germline CDR1 reads MNHEY; CDR2 reads SMNVEV (reference sequence). There are 13 residues in the CDR3. CDR3 region: CASSRIGGMKQFF. The CDR3 bases are TGTGCCAGCAGTCGCATAGGGGGAATGAAGCAGTTCTTC.

The chain couples TRBV11-2 to TRBJ1-6, with D maybe TRBD1 (6 bases). The V gene's germline CDR1 is SGHAT and CDR2 FQNNGV. The CDR3 is 14 amino acids. Trimming shortened V by 4 bases and J by 5 bases, and 9 bases separated the two germline ends. CDR3 in DNA: TGTGCCAGCAGCTGGACAGACAATAATTCACCCCTCCACTTT. Protein: CASSWTDNNSPLHF.

This clonotype came up many times. The rearrangement uses TRBV4-2 and TRBJ2-7, with 9 nucleotides matching TRBD2. The length of the CDR3 is 15 residues. The germline CDR1 and CDR2 sequences are LGHNA and YNFKEQ. Trimming removed 4 bases from V and 5 bases from J; junction bases left unmatched: 9. CDR3 in amino acids: CASSRRASGVDEQYF. The CDR3, as DNA: TGTGCCAGCAGCCGTCGGGCTAGCGGGGTGGACGAGCAGTACTTC.

This rearrangement joins TRBV7-2 to TRBJ2-3; TRBD1 matches at 8 bases. V lost 7 bases, J lost 6 bases, and 9 bases stayed unmatched. The CDR3 consists of 14 residues. Germline V CDR1 and CDR2: SGHTA, FQGNSA. This CDR3 is CASTSTGAGDTQYF. The CDR3 DNA sequence: TGTGCCAGCACCTCGACAGGGGCCGGGGATACGCAGTATTTT.

This clonotype occurred a few times. The rearrangement links TRBV20-1 to TRBJ1-6; D gene unclear. Trimming took off 2 bases at V and 6 bases at J, with 11 bases between the two ends. In germline, CDR1 is DFQATT, CDR2 SNEGSKA (reference sequence). The CDR3 contains 14 residues. CDR3 DNA: TGCAGTGCTAGAAGTGGCCCGAGTAATTCACCCCTCCACTTT. Translation gives CSARSGPSNSPLHF.

This clonotype was counted between two and nine times. The chain links TRBV7-2 to TRBJ1-5; D unresolved. CDR3 length equals 14 residues. V was shortened by 5 bases and J by 4 bases, with 12 bases between the two germline ends. In germline, CDR1 is SGHTA, CDR2 FQGNSA. The CDR3 nucleotides are TGTGCCAGCAGCCAACTCGCGAGGAATCAGCCCCAGCATTTT. This gives the protein CASSQLARNQPQHF. Full variable domain (rest looked up from reference TRBV7-2 and TRBJ1-5): GAGVSQSPSNKVTEKGKDVELRCDPISGHTALYWYRQSLGQGLEFLIYFQGNSAPDKSGLPSDRFSAERTGGSVSTLTIQRTQQEDSAVYLCASSQLARNQPQHFGDGTRLSIL.

For the CDR3, the DNA is TGCGCCAGCAGCTCGGCAGACCTCAGCACAGATACGCAGTATTTT. Amino acid sequence: CASSSADLSTDTQYF. This rearrangement joins TRBV5-1 to TRBJ2-3, with D unresolved. Trimming pared 3 bases from V and 0 bases from J, leaving 11 bases between. The CDR3 totals 15 residues. Germline CDR1 SGHRS, CDR2 YFSETQ.

This clonotype was seen at least ten times. The J gene is TRBJ1-2, the V gene TRBV20-1, with 11 positions matching TRBD1. The CDR3 extends over 13 amino acids. The ends lost 8 bases at V and 8 bases at J; junction bases unmatched: 10. Per germline, CDR1 DFQATT and CDR2 SNEGSKA (reference sequence). CDR3 region: CSLPGQGVRGYTF. CDR3 DNA sequence: TGCAGTCTACCGGGACAGGGGGTCCGCGGCTACACCTTC.

This clonotype appeared a few times. J is TRBJ2-5 and V is TRBV29-1; D could derive from TRBD1 or TRBD2 (6 bases each). V shed 7 bases and J shed 5 bases, with 17 bases lying between them. Germline CDR1 reads SQVTM; CDR2 reads ANQGSEA. CDR3 length: 13 residues. CDR3 protein: CSASRGAEETQYF. In DNA form, the CDR3 reads TGCAGCGCCTCTAGGGGGGCTGAGGAGACCCAGTACTTC.

This clonotype was detected only a few times. The V call is TRBV18, the J call TRBJ1-2, with unresolved D. The V end was cut by 0 bases, the J end by 4 bases, with 12 bases between. The V gene's germline CDR1 is KGHSH and CDR2 LQKENI. The length of the CDR3 is 15 residues. CDR3 sequence reads: CASSPPAGPLYGYTF. The CDR3, as DNA: TGTGCCAGCTCACCACCTGCAGGACCCCTCTATGGCTACACCTTC.

CDR3 residues: CSVEDSGNTIYF. DNA for the CDR3: TGCAGCGTTGAAGATTCTGGAAACACCATATATTTT. The V call is TRBV29-1, the J call TRBJ1-3; D call uncertain. Trimming took 0 bases from V and 1 from J, leaving 1 base between them. Germline CDR1 reads SQVTM; CDR2 reads ANQGSEA. The CDR3 loop spans 12 amino acids.

This clonotype was counted ten times or more. Here the CDR3 DNA reads TGTGCCAGCAGCTCAAGCCCACAAGAGACCCAGTACTTC. As protein: CASSSSPQETQYF. The chain is built from TRBV11-2 and TRBJ2-5; D is unclear. The CDR3 covers 13 residues. Trimming cost V 4 bases and J 2 bases, with 8 bases left between them. The germline CDR1 and CDR2 sequences are SGHAT and FQNNGV.

With respect to this clonotype: This may be a read error: a much more frequent sequence differs by one nucleotide. The gene calls are TRBV5-4 and TRBJ2-1; the D is unclear. V gave up 1 base and J gave up 7 bases, with 21 bases separating them. Looked up from germline, CDR1 is SGHNT and CDR2 is YYREEE (reference sequence). This CDR3 contains 17 residues. CDR3 protein: CASSLRKWVRIQNEQFF. CDR3 nucleotide sequence: TGTGCCAGCAGCTTGAGAAAATGGGTGCGAATACAGAATGAGCAGTTCTTC.

This clonotype showed up many times. This rearrangement joins TRBV27 to TRBJ1-5; D might be TRBD1 (5 bases). CDR1 and CDR2 from the germline V gene are MNHEY and SMNVEV (reference sequence). The CDR3 loop spans 17 amino acids. V lost 6 bases and J 0 bases, leaving 18 bases between the germline ends. CDR3 in DNA: TGTGCCAGCAGGAACCTGGACGGGGGGGATAGCAATCAGCCCCAGCATTTT. Amino acid sequence: CASRNLDGGDSNQPQHF.

This clonotype was seen repeatedly, ten times or more. The genes are TRBV11-2 and TRBJ1-1, with unresolved D. V dropped 5 bases and J dropped 0 bases, with 7 bases sitting between them. Germline lookup yields CDR1 SGHAT and CDR2 FQNNGV. CDR3 size: 13 residues. CDR3 nucleotides: TGTGCCAGCAGCGCAACAGTGAACACTGAAGCTTTCTTT. Its translation: CASSATVNTEAFF.